This T cell receptor (beta chain) originates from a study of shared clonotypes between healthy human individuals. Study-level background: Participating donors consisted of a couple of women and a few men aged 18 to 49. CD4 naive cells filled three plates per donor, CD4 memory three, CD8 naive two and CD8 memory one.

This table comes from immunoSEQ multiplex PCR, and its TCRdb copy is limited to in-frame clones, with some not included. This sample has around 1.6 million clones, with 95% to 99% found just once. Study-wide results and caveats: On the whole, naive subsets had larger estimated richness than memory subsets had.

On this clone: The target antigen is unknown.

Trimming removed 4 bases from V and 6 bases from J; junction bases left unmatched: 9. The germline CDR1 and CDR2 sequences are SGHTA and FQGNSA. The length of the CDR3 is 15 residues. The TCR originated in a man aged 25 to 45 in good health. This chain links TRBV7-2 with TRBJ2-7; 10 bases line up with TRBD2. The sample consisted of naive CD4+ T cells sorted from blood. Subset in this sample: CD45RA+ positively selected. The CDR3 nucleotides read TGTGCCAGCAGCTCATCCGGGACTAGCGACGGCGAGCAGTACTTC. Encoded protein: CASSSSGTSDGEQYF.